This T cell receptor (beta chain) is from a study of CXCR3-negative and CXCR3-positive naive CD8 T cells. Sorting yielded triplicates of around 300,000 cells for each CD8+ T cell subset. The TRB libraries of cDNA were built by UMI-labeled 5' RACE. TCRdb reprocessed the 5' RACE reads, keeping one entry per CDR3 protein, no DNA. Its clone listing holds tens of thousands of distinct CDR3 sequences. This CDR3 is 13 amino acids long. This receptor was identified in a human donor in good health. Some clones in this sample may be carry-over from other donors' samples. The sequenced sample consisted of naive CXCR3- CD8+ T cells from blood. Subset denoted: CD45RO-CCR7+CD27+CD95- naive CD8+ T cells lacking CXCR3 (TNR3-). This rearrangement joins TRBV12-3 or TRBV12-4 to TRBJ1-1. The CDR3 reads CASRGIGGFEAFF.